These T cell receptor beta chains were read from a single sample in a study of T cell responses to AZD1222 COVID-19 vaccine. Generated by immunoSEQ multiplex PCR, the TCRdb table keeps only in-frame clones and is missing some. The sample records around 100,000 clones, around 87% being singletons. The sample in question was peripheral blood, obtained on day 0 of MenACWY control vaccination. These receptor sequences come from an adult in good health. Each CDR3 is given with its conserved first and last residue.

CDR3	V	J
CASSQDVMVTGGYTF	TRBV4-1	TRBJ1-2
CASSPEDRYEQYF	TRBV5-4	TRBJ2-7
CASSRWGTGPYGYTF	TRBV21-1	TRBJ1-2
CASSFGFTTNEKLFF	TRBV5-4	TRBJ1-4
CSILRTGTGGAGYTF	TRBV29-1	TRBJ1-2
CASSFGTGRPSPLHF	TRBV5-1	TRBJ1-6
CASRTSGSSYNEQFF	TRBV19	TRBJ2-1
CASSPVGGGYGYTF	TRBV5-1	TRBJ1-2
CASSILAGPYEQYF	TRBV19	TRBJ2-7
CSGRGTGTYEQYF	TRBV29-1	TRBJ2-7
CASSFGPTSGFTGNNEQFF	TRBV5-5	TRBJ2-1
CASRYQGAQLNQPQHF	TRBV2	TRBJ1-5
CASSLRAGGPRTGELFF	TRBV5-1	TRBJ2-2
CASSIDWGLGVGRNEQFF	TRBV19	TRBJ2-1
CAIRQGAKAGYTF	TRBV10-3	TRBJ1-2
CASSLVLGAGNYGYTF	TRBV28	TRBJ1-2
CASRSRVGNQPQHF	TRBV19	TRBJ1-5
CASSNHGDTEAFF	TRBV5-1	TRBJ1-1
CASSDRDRVYEQYF	TRBV2	TRBJ2-7
CASSFRGNTIYF	TRBV28	TRBJ1-3
CSADRGETQYF	TRBV20-1	TRBJ2-5
CASSLQGWGNYEQYF	TRBV27	TRBJ2-7
CASSFGTRGQETQYF	TRBV5-1	TRBJ2-5
CASSTGLAGEVGELFF	TRBV21-1	TRBJ2-2
CASSFSGTGGYGYTF	TRBV27	TRBJ1-2
CASSERGWGVYTDTQYF	TRBV6-1	TRBJ2-3
CASSPAGTARNTIYF	TRBV18	TRBJ1-3
CATSDGGRTDTQYF	TRBV24-1	TRBJ2-3
CASSDGQGFPYEQYF	TRBV11-2	TRBJ2-7
CAWSVNVQYEQYF	TRBV30	TRBJ2-7
CASSRDRSSYGYTF	TRBV2	TRBJ1-2
CASSNQGTLGVLTF	TRBV5-4	TRBJ2-6
CASSQQGQGAVGYTF	TRBV4-1	TRBJ1-2
CSVGPHPSGTGIGGYTF	TRBV29-1	TRBJ1-2
CASSFVGNEKLFF	TRBV5-6	TRBJ1-4
CASSSARGTDTQYF	TRBV7-6	TRBJ2-3
CASSRDGASGANVLTF	TRBV3-1/TRBV3-2	TRBJ2-6
CAWSVRHPEAFF	TRBV30	TRBJ1-1
CASSMTGGRTEAFF	TRBV5-1	TRBJ1-1
CASSKRSPNNEQFF	TRBV19	TRBJ2-1
CASSLPGRDEQYF	TRBV7-2	TRBJ2-7
CASSFNEDYRECEAFF	TRBV7-9	TRBJ1-1